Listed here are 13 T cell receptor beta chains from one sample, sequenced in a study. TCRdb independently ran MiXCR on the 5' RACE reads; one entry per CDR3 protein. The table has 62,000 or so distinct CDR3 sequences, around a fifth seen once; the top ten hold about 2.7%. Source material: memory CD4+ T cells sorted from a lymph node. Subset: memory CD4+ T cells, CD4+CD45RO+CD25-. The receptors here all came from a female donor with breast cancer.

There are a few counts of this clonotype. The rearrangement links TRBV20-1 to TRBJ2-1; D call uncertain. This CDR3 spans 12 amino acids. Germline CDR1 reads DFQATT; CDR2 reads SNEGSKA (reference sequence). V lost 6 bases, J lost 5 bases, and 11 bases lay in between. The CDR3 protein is CSAVPKDNEQFF. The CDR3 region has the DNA TGCAGTGCCGTTCCGAAGGACAATGAGCAGTTCTTC.

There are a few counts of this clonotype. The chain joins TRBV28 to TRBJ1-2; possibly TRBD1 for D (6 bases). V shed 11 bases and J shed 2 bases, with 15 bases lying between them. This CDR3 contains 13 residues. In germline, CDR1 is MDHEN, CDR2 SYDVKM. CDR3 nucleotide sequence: TGTGCCTCCCGGGACACTTTAAACTATGGCTACACCTTC. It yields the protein CASRDTLNYGYTF.

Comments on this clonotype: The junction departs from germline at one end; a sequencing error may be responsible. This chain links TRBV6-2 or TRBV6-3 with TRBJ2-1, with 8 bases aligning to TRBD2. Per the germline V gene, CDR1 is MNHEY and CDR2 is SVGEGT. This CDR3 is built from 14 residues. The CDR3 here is CVSRPGGQYNEQFF. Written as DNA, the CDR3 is TGTGTCAGCAGACCGGGGGGGCAATACAATGAGCAGTTCTTC.

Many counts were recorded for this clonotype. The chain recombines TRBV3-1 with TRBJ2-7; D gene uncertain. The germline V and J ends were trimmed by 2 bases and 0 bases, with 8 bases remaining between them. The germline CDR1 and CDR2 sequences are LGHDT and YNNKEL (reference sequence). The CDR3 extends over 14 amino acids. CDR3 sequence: CASSQFIFSYEQYF. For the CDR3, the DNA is TGTGCCAGCAGCCAATTTATCTTCTCCTACGAGCAGTACTTC.

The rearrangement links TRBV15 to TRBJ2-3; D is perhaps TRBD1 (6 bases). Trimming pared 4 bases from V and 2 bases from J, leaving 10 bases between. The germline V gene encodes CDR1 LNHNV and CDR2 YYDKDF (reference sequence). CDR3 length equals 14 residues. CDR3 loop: CATSTAGVTDTQYF. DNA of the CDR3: TGTGCCACCAGCACCGCAGGGGTCACAGATACGCAGTATTTT. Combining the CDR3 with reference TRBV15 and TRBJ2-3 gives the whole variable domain DAMVIQNPRYQVTQFGKPVTLSCSQTLNHNVMYWYQQKSSQAPKLLFHYYDKDFNNEADTPDNFQSRRPNTSFCFLDIRSPGLGDTAMYLCATSTAGVTDTQYFGPGTRLTVL.

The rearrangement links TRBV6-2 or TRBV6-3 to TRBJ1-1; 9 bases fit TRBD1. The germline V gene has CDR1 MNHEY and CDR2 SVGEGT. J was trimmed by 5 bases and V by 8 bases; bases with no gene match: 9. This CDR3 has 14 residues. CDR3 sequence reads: CASGGQGWGTEAFF. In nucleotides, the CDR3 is TGTGCCAGCGGGGGACAGGGATGGGGAACTGAAGCTTTCTTT.

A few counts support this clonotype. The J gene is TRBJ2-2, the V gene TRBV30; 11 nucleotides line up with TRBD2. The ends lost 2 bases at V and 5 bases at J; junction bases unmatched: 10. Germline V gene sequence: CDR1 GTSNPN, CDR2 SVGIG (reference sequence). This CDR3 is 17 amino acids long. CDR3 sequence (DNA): TGTGCCTGGAGTTCCCCACTAGCGGGAGACGGTACCGGGGAGCTGTTTTTT. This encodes CAWSSPLAGDGTGELFF.

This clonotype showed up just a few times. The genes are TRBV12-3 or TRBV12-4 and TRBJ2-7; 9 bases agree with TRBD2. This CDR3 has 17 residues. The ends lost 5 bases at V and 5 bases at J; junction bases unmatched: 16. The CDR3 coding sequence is TGTGCCAGCAGTCCTAGGGGCTGGCGGGAGGGCCTCGACGAGCAGTACTTC. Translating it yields CASSPRGWREGLDEQYF.

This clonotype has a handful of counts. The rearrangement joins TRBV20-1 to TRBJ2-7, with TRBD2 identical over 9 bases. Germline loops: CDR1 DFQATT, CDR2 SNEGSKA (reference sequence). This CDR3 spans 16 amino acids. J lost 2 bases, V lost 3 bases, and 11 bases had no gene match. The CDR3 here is CSASPRSTSGPYEQYF. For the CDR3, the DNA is TGCAGTGCTAGCCCGAGATCGACTAGCGGACCCTACGAGCAGTACTTC.

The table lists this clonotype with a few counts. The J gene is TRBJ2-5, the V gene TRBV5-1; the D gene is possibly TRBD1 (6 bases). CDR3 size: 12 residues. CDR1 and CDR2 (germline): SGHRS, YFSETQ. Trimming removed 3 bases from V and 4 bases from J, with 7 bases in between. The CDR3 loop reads CASSWDTETQYF. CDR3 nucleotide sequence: TGCGCCAGCAGCTGGGACACAGAGACCCAGTACTTC. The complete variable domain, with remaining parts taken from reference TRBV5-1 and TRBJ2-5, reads KAGVTQTPRYLIKTRGQQVTLSCSPISGHRSVSWYQQTPGQGLQFLFEYFSETQRNKGNFPGRFSGRQFSNSRSEMNVSTLELGDSALYLCASSWDTETQYFGPGTRLLVL.

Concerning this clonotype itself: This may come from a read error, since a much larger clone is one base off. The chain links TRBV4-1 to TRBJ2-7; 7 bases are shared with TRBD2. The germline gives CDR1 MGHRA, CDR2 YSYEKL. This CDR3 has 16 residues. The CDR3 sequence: CASSHTLAASSYKQYF. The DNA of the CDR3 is TGCGCCAGCAGCCACACTCTAGCGGCAAGCTCCTACAAGCAGTACTTC.

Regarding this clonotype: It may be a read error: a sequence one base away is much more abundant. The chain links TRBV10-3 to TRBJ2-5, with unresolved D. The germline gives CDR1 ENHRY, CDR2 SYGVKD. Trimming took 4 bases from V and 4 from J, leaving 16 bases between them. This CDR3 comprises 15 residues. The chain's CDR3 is CAISGGQLRRETQYF. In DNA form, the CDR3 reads TGTGCCATCAGTGGAGGCCAATTGCGGCGAGAGACCCAGTACTTC.

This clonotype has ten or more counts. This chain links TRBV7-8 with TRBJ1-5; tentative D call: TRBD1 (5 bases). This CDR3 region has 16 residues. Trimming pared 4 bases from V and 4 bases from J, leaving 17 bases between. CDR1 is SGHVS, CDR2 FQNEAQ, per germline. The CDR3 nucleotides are TGTGCCAGCAGCTCCAATCGGGGGAGGGGTAATCAGCCCCAGCATTTT. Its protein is CASSSNRGRGNQPQHF.